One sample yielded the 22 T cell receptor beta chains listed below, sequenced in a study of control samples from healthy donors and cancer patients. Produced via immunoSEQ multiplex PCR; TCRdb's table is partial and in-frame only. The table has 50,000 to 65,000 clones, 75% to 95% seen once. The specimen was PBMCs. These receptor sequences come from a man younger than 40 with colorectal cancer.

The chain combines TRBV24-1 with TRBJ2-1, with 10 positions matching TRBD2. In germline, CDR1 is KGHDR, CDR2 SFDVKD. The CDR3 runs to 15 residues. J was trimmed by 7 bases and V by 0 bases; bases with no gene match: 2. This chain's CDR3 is CATSDLSGGENEQFF. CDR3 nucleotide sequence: TGTGCCACCAGTGATTTGAGCGGGGGGGAGAATGAGCAGTTCTTC.

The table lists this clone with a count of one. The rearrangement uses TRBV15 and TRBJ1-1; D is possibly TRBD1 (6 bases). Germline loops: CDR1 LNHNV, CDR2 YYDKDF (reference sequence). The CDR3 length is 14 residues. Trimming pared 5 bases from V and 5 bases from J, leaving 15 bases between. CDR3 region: CATSFTRGGTEAFF. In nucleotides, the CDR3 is TGTGCCACCAGCTTTACAAGAGGGGGAACTGAAGCTTTCTTT. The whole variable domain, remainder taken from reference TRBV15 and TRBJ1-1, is DAMVIQNPRYQVTQFGKPVTLSCSQTLNHNVMYWYQQKSSQAPKLLFHYYDKDFNNEADTPDNFQSRRPNTSFCFLDIRSPGLGDTAMYLCATSFTRGGTEAFFGQGTRLTVV.

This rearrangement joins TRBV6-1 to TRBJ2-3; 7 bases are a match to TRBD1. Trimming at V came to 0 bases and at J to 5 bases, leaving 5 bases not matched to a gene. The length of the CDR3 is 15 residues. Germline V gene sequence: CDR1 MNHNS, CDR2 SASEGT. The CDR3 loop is CASSEATGARDTQYF. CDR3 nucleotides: TGTGCCAGCAGTGAAGCAACAGGGGCCCGAGATACGCAGTATTTT.

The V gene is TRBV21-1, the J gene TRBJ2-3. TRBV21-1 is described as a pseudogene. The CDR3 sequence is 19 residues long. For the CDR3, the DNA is TGTGCCAGCAGCAAAGGGCCCAGGGTGGGACCTAGTTTCACAGATACGCAGTATTTT. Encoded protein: CASSKGPRVGPSFTDTQYF.

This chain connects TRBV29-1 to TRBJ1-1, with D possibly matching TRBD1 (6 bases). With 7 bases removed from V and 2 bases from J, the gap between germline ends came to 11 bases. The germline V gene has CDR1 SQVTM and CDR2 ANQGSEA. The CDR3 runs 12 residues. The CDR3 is CSARGPNTEAFF. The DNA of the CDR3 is TGCAGCGCCCGGGGGCCAAACACTGAAGCTTTCTTT.

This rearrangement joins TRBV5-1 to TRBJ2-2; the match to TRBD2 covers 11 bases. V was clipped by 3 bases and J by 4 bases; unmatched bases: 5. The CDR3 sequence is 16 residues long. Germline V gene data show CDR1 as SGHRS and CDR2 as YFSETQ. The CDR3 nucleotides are TGCGCCAGCAGCTCCACTAGCGGGGGTGGCACCGGGGAGCTGTTTTTT. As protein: CASSSTSGGGTGELFF.

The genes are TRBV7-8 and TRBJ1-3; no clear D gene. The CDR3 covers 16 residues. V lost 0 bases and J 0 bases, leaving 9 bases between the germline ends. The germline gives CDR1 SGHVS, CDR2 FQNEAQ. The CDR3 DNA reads TGTGCCAGCAGCTTAGCTCAGCTGAGCTCTGGAAACACCATATATTTT. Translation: CASSLAQLSSGNTIYF.

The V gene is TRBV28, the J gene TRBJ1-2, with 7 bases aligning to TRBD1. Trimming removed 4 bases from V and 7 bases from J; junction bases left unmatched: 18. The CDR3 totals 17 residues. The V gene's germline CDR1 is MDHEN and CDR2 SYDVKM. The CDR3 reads CASSSPGTANPAFGYTF. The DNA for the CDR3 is TGTGCCAGCAGTTCCCCCGGGACAGCAAACCCCGCTTTTGGCTACACCTTC.

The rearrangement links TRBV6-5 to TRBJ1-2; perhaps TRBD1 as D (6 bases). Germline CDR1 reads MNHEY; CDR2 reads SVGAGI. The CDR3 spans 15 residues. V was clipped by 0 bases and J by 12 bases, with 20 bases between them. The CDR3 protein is CASSYSPLRQEGNTF. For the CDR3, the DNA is TGTGCCAGCAGTTACTCCCCCCTAAGACAGGAGGGGAACACCTTC.

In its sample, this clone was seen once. In nucleotides, the CDR3 is TGTGCCAGCAGCTTAGACAAACGGTCATGGACAGATACGCAGTATTTT. It translates to CASSLDKRSWTDTQYF. The V gene is TRBV7-2, the J gene TRBJ2-3, with no clear D. V shed 1 base and J shed 3 bases, with 14 bases lying between them. The CDR3 is made up of 16 amino acids. Germline lookup yields CDR1 SGHTA and CDR2 FQGNSA.

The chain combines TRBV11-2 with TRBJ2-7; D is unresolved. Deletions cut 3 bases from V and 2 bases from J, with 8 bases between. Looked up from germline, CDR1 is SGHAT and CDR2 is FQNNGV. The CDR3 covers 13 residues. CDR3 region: CASSFPGAYEQYF. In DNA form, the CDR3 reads TGTGCCAGCAGCTTCCCCGGAGCCTACGAGCAGTACTTC.

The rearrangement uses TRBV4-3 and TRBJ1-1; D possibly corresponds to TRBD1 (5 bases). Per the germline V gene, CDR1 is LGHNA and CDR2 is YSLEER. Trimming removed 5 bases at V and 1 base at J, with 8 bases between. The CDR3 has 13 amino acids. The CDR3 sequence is CASSATENTEAFF. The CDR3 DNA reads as TGCGCCAGCAGCGCGACAGAGAACACTGAAGCTTTCTTT.

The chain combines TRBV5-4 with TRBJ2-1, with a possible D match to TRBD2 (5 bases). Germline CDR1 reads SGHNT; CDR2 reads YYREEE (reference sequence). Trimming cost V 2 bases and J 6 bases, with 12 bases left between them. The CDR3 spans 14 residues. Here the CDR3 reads CASSLVAISNEQFF. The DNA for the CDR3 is TGTGCCAGCAGCTTAGTAGCGATATCCAATGAGCAGTTCTTC. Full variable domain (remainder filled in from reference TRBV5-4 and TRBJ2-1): ETGVTQSPTHLIKTRGQQVTLRCSSQSGHNTVSWYQQALGQGPQFIFQYYREEENGRGNFPPRFSGLQFPNYSSELNVNALELDDSALYLCASSLVAISNEQFFGPGTRLTVL.

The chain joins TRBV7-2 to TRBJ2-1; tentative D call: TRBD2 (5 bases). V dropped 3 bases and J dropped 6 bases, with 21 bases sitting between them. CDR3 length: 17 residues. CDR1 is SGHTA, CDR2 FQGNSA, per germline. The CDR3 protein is CASSFLLSVVRGNEQFF. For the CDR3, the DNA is TGTGCCAGCAGCTTCCTGTTATCAGTAGTTCGGGGCAATGAGCAGTTCTTC.

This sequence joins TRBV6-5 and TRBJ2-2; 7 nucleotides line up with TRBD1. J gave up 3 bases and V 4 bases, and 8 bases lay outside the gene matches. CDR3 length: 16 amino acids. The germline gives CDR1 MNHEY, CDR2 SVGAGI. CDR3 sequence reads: CASSWARGLDTGELFF. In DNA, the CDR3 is TGTGCCAGCAGTTGGGCAAGGGGGCTGGACACCGGGGAGCTGTTTTTT.

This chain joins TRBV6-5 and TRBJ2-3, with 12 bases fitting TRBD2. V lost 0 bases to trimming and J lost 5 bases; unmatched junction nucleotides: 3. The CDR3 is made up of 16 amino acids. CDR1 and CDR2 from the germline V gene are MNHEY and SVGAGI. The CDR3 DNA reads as TGTGCCAGCAGTTACTCATCTAGCGGGGGGGGAGATACGCAGTATTTT. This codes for CASSYSSSGGGDTQYF.

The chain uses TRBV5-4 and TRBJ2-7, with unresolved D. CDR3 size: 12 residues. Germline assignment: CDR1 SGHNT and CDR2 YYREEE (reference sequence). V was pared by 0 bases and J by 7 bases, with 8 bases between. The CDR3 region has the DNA TGTGCCAGCAGCTTGGAGGGATATGAGCAGTACGTC. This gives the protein CASSLEGYEQYV.

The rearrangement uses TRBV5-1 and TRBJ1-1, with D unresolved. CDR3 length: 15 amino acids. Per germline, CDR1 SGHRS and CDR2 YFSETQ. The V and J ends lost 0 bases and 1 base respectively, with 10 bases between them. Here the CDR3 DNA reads TGCGCCAGCAGCTTGGGTCCGAGATCGAACACTGAAGCTTTCTTT. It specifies CASSLGPRSNTEAFF.

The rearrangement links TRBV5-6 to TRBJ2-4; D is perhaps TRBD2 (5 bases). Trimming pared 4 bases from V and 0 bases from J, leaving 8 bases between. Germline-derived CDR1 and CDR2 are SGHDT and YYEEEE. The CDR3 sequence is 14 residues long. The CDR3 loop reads CASSGELAKNIQYF. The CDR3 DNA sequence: TGTGCCAGCAGCGGGGAGTTAGCCAAAAACATTCAGTACTTC.

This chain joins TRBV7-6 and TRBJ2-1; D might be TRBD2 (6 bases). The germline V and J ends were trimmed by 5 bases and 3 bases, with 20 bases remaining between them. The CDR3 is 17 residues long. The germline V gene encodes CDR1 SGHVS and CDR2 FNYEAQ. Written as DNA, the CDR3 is TGTGCCAGCAGCCGAGGGTCCGGGGGAGCATTCTACAATGAGCAGTTCTTC. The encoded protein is CASSRGSGGAFYNEQFF. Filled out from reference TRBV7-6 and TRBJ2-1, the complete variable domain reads GAGVSQSPRYKVTKRGQDVALRCDPISGHVSLYWYRQALGQGPEFLTYFNYEAQQDKSGLPNDRFSAERPEGSISTLTIQRTEQRDSAMYRCASSRGSGGAFYNEQFFGPGTRLTVL.

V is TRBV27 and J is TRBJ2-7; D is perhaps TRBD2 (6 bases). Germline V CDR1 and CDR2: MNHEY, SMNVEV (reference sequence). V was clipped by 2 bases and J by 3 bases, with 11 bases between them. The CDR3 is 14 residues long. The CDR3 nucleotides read TGTGCCAGCAGTTTAGCCGGGAGAGGCTACGAGCAGTACTTC. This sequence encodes CASSLAGRGYEQYF.

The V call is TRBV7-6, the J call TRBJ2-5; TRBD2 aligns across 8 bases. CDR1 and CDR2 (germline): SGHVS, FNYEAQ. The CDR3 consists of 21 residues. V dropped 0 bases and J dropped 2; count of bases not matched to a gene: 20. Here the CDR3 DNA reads TGTGCCAGCAGCTTAGCTTCAGTGTCGCGGGGGGCCCCACTACCGCAAGAGACCCAGTACTTC. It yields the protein CASSLASVSRGAPLPQETQYF.